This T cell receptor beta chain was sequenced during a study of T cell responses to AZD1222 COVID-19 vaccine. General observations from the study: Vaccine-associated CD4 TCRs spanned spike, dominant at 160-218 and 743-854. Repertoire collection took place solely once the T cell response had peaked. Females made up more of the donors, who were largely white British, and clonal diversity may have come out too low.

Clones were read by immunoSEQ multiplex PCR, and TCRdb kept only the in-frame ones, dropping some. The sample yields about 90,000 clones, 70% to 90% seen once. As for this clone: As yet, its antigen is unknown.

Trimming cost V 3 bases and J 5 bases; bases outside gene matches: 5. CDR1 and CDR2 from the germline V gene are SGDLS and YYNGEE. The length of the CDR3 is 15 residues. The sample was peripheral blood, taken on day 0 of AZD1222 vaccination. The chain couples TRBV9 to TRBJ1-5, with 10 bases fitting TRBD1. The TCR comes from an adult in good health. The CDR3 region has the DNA TGTGCCAGCAGCGGGGGACAGGGGTTGGATCAGCCCCAGCATTTT. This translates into CASSGGQGLDQPQHF.